What follows are 19 T cell receptor beta chains derived from one specimen sequenced in a study of cytomegalovirus exposure and HLA in healthy donors. Researchers ran the PCR with 60 Vbeta and 13 Jbeta primers. Clones were sequenced by immunoSEQ multiplex PCR, and TCRdb holds only the in-frame ones, with some missing. Among roughly 150,000 clones listed, approximately 84% were seen once. Sequencing used PBMCs. These receptors originate from a man aged 30 to 45 in good health and CMV-seropositive.

V gene TRBV7-2 combines with J gene TRBJ2-3, with D maybe TRBD1 (5 bases). With 5 bases removed from V and 12 bases from J, the gap between germline ends came to 15 bases. Germline V CDR1 and CDR2: SGHTA, FQGNSA. The CDR3 extends over 12 amino acids. CDR3 loop: CASSLQENFQYF. CDR3 DNA sequence: TGTGCCAGCAGCCTACAGGAAAATTTTCAGTATTTT.

V and J are TRBV7-2 and TRBJ2-5; 9 positions agree with TRBD1. The CDR3 consists of 16 residues. Germline CDR1 and CDR2: SGHTA and FQGNSA. V dropped 5 bases and J dropped 2; count of bases not matched to a gene: 9. The CDR3 coding sequence is TGTGCCAGCAGCACCCGGGAGACAGGGGGGCAAGAGACCCAGTACTTC. As protein: CASSTRETGGQETQYF.

CDR3 loop: CASSLDGPHRGGYGYTF. The CDR3 DNA sequence: TGCGCCAGCAGCCTGGACGGACCACACAGGGGCGGGTATGGCTACACCTTC. The gene calls are TRBV5-1 and TRBJ1-2; 7 nucleotides match TRBD1. This CDR3 has 17 residues. CDR1 is SGHRS and CDR2 is YFSETQ in the germline V gene. The junction had 17 bases not matched to a gene; V was cut back by 4 bases and J by 5 bases.

The chain employs TRBV5-1 and TRBJ2-2, with 7 bases aligning to TRBD1. CDR1 is SGHRS and CDR2 is YFSETQ in the germline V gene. The CDR3 covers 15 residues. Trimming took 6 bases from V and 0 from J; bases not matched to a gene: 5. The CDR3 is CASTTDRANTGELFF. CDR3 sequence (DNA): TGCGCCAGCACCACCGACAGGGCGAACACCGGGGAGCTGTTTTTT.

The chain recombines TRBV5-4 with TRBJ2-5; TRBD2 matches at 13 bases. Germline CDR1 and CDR2: SGHNT and YYREEE (reference sequence). CDR3 length: 16 amino acids. V trimming: 5 bases; J trimming: 5 bases; junction bases outside the gene matches: 9. DNA of the CDR3: TGTGCCAGCAGTTCAGGACTAGCGGGAGCGGGGGAGACCCAGTACTTC. It translates to CASSSGLAGAGETQYF.

The CDR3 region is CASSPTRNYHYGYTF. The CDR3 DNA sequence: TGTGCCAGCAGCCCAACCCGTAACTACCACTATGGCTACACCTTC. The V gene is TRBV14, the J gene TRBJ1-2; D ambiguous. With 4 bases removed from V and 3 bases from J, the gap between germline ends came to 15 bases. This CDR3 is 15 amino acids long. Germline V CDR1 and CDR2: SGHDN, FVKESK.

The chain employs TRBV2 and TRBJ2-6; 13 bases line up with TRBD2. CDR3 length: 18 residues. Germline V CDR1 and CDR2: SNHLY, FYNNEI. V lost 5 bases, J lost 0 bases, and 4 bases stayed unmatched. The CDR3, as DNA: TGTGCCAGCAGTAGACTAGCGGGAGGTCTCTCTGGGGCCAACGTCCTGACTTTC. Translated: CASSRLAGGLSGANVLTF. Based on the CDR3 plus reference TRBV2 and TRBJ2-6, the full variable domain is EPEVTQTPSHQVTQMGQEVILRCVPISNHLYFYWYRQILGQKVEFLVSFYNNEISEKSEIFDDQFSVERPDGSNFTLKIRSTKLEDSAMYFCASSRLAGGLSGANVLTFGAGSRLTVL.

The rearrangement links TRBV5-8 to TRBJ1-1; the D gene is possibly TRBD1 (6 bases). The germline V gene has CDR1 SGHTS and CDR2 YDEGEE. V dropped 1 base and J dropped 8 bases, with 15 bases sitting between them. This CDR3 has 14 amino acids. CDR3: CASSLWATGTEAFF. The CDR3 DNA reads as TGTGCCAGCAGCTTGTGGGCAACCGGGACAGAAGCTTTCTTT.

The chain is built from TRBV5-4 and TRBJ2-7; 11 bases align to TRBD2. J gave up 3 bases and V 4 bases, and 3 bases lay outside the gene matches. The CDR3 is 14 residues long. The germline V gene has CDR1 SGHNT and CDR2 YYREEE (reference sequence). CDR3 DNA sequence: TGTGCCAGCAGCCTTAGCGGGGGGGACTACGAGCAGTACTTC. Translated, it gives CASSLSGGDYEQYF.

The chain couples TRBV7-3 to TRBJ2-3; 7 bases map to TRBD1. V lost 3 bases, J lost 1 base, and 10 bases stayed unmatched. The CDR3 runs 17 residues. Germline CDR1 reads SGHTA; CDR2 reads FQGTGA. CDR3 protein: CASSFRGRGVGTDTQYF. CDR3 nucleotides: TGTGCCAGCAGCTTCAGGGGGAGAGGAGTAGGCACAGATACGCAGTATTTT.

The V call is TRBV11-2, the J call TRBJ1-1, with D tentatively TRBD1 (6 bases). The length of the CDR3 is 12 residues. The V end was cut by 5 bases, the J end by 7 bases, with 11 bases between. Looked up from germline, CDR1 is SGHAT and CDR2 is FQNNGV. The CDR3 nucleotides are TGTGCCAGCAGCCCGCTGACAGGTGAAGCTTTCTTT. This encodes CASSPLTGEAFF.

The chain links TRBV29-1 to TRBJ2-1; 8 nucleotides align to TRBD2. Looked up from germline, CDR1 is SQVTM and CDR2 is ANQGSEA. The CDR3 sequence is 14 residues long. V dropped 0 bases and J dropped 10; count of bases not matched to a gene: 8. CDR3 amino acids: CSVEDPGTRGEQFF. CDR3 nucleotide sequence: TGCAGCGTTGAAGACCCAGGGACTAGAGGAGAGCAGTTCTTC.

The chain employs TRBV6-5 and TRBJ1-5, with TRBD1 as a possible D gene (5 bases). The germline V gene encodes CDR1 MNHEY and CDR2 SVGAGI. The CDR3 is 15 amino acids. V lost 6 bases to trimming and J lost 1 base, with 13 bases between them. Written as DNA, the CDR3 is TGTGCCAGCAGCTTTTTGGGGGGGAGCAATCAGCCCCAGCATTTT. Translated: CASSFLGGSNQPQHF.

This sequence joins TRBV28 and TRBJ1-5; D is unclear. The V end was cut by 6 bases, the J end by 2 bases, with 17 bases between. The CDR3 loop spans 16 amino acids. Germline-derived CDR1 and CDR2 are MDHEN and SYDVKM. The CDR3 is CASRPSVRSGNQPQHF. The DNA for the CDR3 is TGTGCCAGCAGGCCCTCGGTTCGGTCGGGCAATCAGCCCCAGCATTTT.

The chain employs TRBV7-2 and TRBJ1-1, with D maybe TRBD1 (6 bases). The CDR3 totals 15 residues. Deletions cut 5 bases from V and 0 bases from J, with 13 bases between. The germline CDR1 and CDR2 sequences are SGHTA and FQGNSA. Here the CDR3 reads CASSPGQSMNTEAFF. CDR3 bases: TGTGCCAGCAGCCCCGGACAGTCTATGAACACTGAAGCTTTCTTT. The full variable domain, with the rest looked up from reference TRBV7-2 and TRBJ1-1, is GAGVSQSPSNKVTEKGKDVELRCDPISGHTALYWYRQSLGQGLEFLIYFQGNSAPDKSGLPSDRFSAERTGGSVSTLTIQRTQQEDSAVYLCASSPGQSMNTEAFFGQGTRLTVV.

V gene TRBV15 combines with J gene TRBJ2-7; 7 bases map to TRBD2. CDR1 LNHNV and CDR2 YYDKDF come from the germline V gene (reference sequence). This CDR3 has 16 residues. J was trimmed by 6 bases and V by 0 bases; bases with no gene match: 11. CDR3 DNA sequence: TGTGCCACCAGCAGAGATCAGGGACTACTCTGGGGCGAGCAGTACTTC. This gives the protein CATSRDQGLLWGEQYF.

The V call is TRBV6-6, the J call TRBJ1-1; possibly TRBD1 for D (6 bases). The V end lost 6 bases, the J end lost 7 bases, and 9 bases lay between the germline ends. In germline, CDR1 is MNHNY, CDR2 SVGAGI (reference sequence). The CDR3 runs 11 residues. DNA of the CDR3: TGTGCCAGCAGACAGGGCGGTGAAGCTTTCTTT. It specifies CASRQGGEAFF.

J is TRBJ2-7 and V is TRBV11-2; 9 nucleotides agree with TRBD2. CDR3 size: 17 residues. V shed 5 bases and J 1 base; nucleotides not matched to a gene: 12. The germline gives CDR1 SGHAT, CDR2 FQNNGV. CDR3 sequence reads: CASSHLRGLAGSYEQYV. CDR3 DNA: TGTGCCAGCAGCCACCTCCGGGGGCTAGCGGGATCCTACGAGCAGTACGTC.

The rearrangement links TRBV6-5 to TRBJ2-7, with 7 bases that match TRBD2. V lost 2 bases and J lost 7; bases outside the gene matches: 8. The CDR3 is 14 amino acids. Germline V gene data show CDR1 as MNHEY and CDR2 as SVGAGI. CDR3 DNA sequence: TGTGCCAGCAGTTACGGGAGGGCGAGTGGGGAGCAGTACTTC. This sequence encodes CASSYGRASGEQYF.